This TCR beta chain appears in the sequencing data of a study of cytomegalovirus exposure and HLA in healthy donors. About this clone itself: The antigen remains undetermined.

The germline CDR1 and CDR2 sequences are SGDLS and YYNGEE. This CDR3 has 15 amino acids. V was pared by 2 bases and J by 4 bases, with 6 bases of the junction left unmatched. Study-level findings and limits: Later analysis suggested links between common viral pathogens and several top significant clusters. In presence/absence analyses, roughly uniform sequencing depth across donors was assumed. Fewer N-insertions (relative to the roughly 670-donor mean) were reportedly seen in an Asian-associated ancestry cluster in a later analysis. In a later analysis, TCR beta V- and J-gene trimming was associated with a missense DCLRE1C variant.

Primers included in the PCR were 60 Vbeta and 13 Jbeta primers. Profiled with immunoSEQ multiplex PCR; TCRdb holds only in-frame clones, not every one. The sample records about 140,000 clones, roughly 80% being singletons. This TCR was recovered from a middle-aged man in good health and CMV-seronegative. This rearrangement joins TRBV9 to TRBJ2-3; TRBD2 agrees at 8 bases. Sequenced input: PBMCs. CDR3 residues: CASSVSGGVSDTQYF. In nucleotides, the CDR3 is TGTGCCAGCAGCGTCTCGGGGGGGGTCTCAGATACGCAGTATTTT.